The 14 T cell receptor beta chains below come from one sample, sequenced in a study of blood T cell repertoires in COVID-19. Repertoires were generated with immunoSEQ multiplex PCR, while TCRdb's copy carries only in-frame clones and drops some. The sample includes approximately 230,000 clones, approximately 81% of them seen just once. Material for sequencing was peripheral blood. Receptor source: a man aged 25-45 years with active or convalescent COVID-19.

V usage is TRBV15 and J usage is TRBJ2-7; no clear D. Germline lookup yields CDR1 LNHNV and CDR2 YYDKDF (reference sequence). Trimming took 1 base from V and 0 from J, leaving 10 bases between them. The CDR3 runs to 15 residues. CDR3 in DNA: TGTGCCACCAGCAGAGTTAAAGGCGGCTCCTACGAGCAGTACTTC. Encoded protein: CATSRVKGGSYEQYF.

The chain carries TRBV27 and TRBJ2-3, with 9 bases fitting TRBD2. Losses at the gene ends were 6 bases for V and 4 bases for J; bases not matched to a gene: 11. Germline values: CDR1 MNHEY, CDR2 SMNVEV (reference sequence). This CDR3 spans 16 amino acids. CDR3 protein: CASRPTEGLAPDTQYF. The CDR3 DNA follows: TGTGCCAGCAGACCTACGGAGGGACTAGCTCCAGATACGCAGTATTTT.

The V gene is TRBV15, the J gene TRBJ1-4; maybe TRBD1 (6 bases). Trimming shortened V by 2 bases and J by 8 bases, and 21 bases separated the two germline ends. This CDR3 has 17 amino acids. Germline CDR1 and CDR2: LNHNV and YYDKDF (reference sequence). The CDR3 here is CATSRSGGGAGGEKLFF. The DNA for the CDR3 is TGTGCCACCAGCAGATCCGGTGGGGGGGCCGGCGGGGAAAAACTGTTTTTT.

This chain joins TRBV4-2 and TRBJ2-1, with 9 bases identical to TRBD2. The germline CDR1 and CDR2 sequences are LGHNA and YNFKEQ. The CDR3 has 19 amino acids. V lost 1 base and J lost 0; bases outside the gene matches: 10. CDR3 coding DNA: TGTGCCAGCAGCCAAGTGGTCCTAGCGGGACTGTACTCCTACAATGAGCAGTTCTTC. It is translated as CASSQVVLAGLYSYNEQFF.

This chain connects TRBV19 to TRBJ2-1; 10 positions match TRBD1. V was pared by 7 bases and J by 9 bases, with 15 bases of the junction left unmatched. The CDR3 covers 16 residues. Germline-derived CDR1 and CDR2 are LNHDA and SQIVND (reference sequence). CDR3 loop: CASTSTGQGIVGEQFF. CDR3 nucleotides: TGTGCCAGTACCTCAACGGGACAGGGGATAGTTGGTGAGCAGTTCTTC. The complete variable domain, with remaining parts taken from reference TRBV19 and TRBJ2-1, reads DGGITQSPKYLFRKEGQNVTLSCEQNLNHDAMYWYRQDPGQGLRLIYYSQIVNDFQKGDIAEGYSVSREKKESFPLTVTSAQKNPTAFYLCASTSTGQGIVGEQFFGPGTRLTVL.

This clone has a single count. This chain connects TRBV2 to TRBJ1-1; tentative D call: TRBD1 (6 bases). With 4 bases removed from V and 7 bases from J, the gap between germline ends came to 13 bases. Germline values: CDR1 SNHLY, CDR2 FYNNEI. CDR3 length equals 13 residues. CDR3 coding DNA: TGTGCCAGCAGTGGGGTCAGGGGATTTGAAGCTTTCTTT. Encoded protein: CASSGVRGFEAFF. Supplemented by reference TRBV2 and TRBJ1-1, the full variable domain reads EPEVTQTPSHQVTQMGQEVILRCVPISNHLYFYWYRQILGQKVEFLVSFYNNEISEKSEIFDDQFSVERPDGSNFTLKIRSTKLEDSAMYFCASSGVRGFEAFFGQGTRLTVV.

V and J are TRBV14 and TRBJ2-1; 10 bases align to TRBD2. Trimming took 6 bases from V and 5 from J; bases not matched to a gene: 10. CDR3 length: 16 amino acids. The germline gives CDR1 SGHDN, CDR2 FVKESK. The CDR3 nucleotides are TGTGCCAGCAGTCGATACGTAGCGGGGGGAGACAATGAGCAGTTCTTC. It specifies CASSRYVAGGDNEQFF.

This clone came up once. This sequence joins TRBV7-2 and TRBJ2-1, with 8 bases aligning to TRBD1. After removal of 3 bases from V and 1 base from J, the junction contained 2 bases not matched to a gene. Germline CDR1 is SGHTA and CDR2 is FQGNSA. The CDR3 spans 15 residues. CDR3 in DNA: TGTGCCAGCAGCTTCGACAGGGGATCCTACAATGAGCAGTTCTTC. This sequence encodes CASSFDRGSYNEQFF.

The DNA for the CDR3 is TGTGCCAGCTCACCTCAGGGACAGGGTGGTAATTCACCCCTCCACTTT. The encoded protein is CASSPQGQGGNSPLHF. The chain carries TRBV18 and TRBJ1-6; 9 positions agree with TRBD1. The CDR3 loop spans 16 amino acids. Germline lookup yields CDR1 KGHSH and CDR2 LQKENI. After removal of 3 bases from V and 6 bases from J, the junction contained 6 bases not matched to a gene.

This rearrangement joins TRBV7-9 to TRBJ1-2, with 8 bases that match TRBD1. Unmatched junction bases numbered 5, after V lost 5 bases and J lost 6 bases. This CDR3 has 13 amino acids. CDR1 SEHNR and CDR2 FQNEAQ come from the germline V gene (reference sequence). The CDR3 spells CASSLGTGHGYTF. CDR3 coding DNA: TGTGCCAGCAGCCTCGGGACAGGCCATGGCTACACCTTC.

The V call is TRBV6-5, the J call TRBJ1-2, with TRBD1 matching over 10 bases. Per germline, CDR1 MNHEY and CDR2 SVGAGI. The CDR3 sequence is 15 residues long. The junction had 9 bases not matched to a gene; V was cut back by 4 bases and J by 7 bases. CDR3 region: CASSFRQGAPAGYTF. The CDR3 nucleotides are TGTGCCAGCAGTTTTCGACAGGGGGCGCCGGCTGGCTACACCTTC.

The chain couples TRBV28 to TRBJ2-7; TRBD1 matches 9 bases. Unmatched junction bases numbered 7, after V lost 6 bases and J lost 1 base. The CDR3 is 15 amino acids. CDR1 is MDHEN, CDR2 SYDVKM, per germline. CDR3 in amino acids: CASSQAGTGSYEQYF. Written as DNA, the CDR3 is TGTGCCAGCAGCCAAGCCGGGACAGGGTCCTACGAGCAGTACTTC.

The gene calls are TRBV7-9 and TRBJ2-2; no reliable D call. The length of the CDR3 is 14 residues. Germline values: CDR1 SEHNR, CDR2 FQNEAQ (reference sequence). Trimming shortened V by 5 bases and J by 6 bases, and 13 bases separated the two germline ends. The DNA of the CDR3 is TGTGCCAGCAGCCGCTCGGCGGTACCCGGGGAGCTGTTTTTT. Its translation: CASSRSAVPGELFF.

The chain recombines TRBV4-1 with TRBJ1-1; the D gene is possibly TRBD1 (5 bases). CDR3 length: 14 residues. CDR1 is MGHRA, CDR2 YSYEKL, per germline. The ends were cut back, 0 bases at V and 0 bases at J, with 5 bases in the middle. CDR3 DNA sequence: TGCGCCAGCAGCCAAGAAGGGGTGAACACTGAAGCTTTCTTT. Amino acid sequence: CASSQEGVNTEAFF.